Listed here are 21 T cell receptor beta chains from one sample, sequenced in a study of blood T cells in healthy people across ages. Sample-barcoded 5' priming and a J-beta primer mix drove a second PCR of 7 to 11 cycles. TCRdb re-analysed the 5' RACE reads in MiXCR, keeping a single row per CDR3 protein. This sample yields about 680,000 distinct CDR3 sequences, of which about 52% are seen a single time; roughly 30% belongs to the top ten. Sequenced: blood. The receptors stem from a woman aged 55-69 years in good health.

The chain joins TRBV5-8 to TRBJ1-6; possibly TRBD1 for D (5 bases). V lost 5 bases to trimming and J lost 7 bases, with 16 bases between them. CDR3 length: 15 amino acids. Germline V lookup: CDR1 SGHTS, CDR2 YDEGEE. CDR3 amino acids: CASREPWGGNSPLHF. Written as DNA, the CDR3 is TGTGCCAGCAGAGAACCATGGGGCGGGAATTCACCCCTCCACTTT.

The chain is built from TRBV28 and TRBJ2-3, with 14 nucleotides matching TRBD2. Germline lookup yields CDR1 MDHEN and CDR2 SYDVKM. CDR3 length: 16 residues. Trimming at V came to 4 bases and at J to 4 bases, leaving 4 bases not matched to a gene. CDR3 nucleotide sequence: TGTGCCAGCAGTTCCGGGACTAGCGGGAGAGCAGATACGCAGTATTTT. This gives the protein CASSSGTSGRADTQYF.

The chain joins TRBV7-2 to TRBJ1-1; D unresolved. V dropped 7 bases and J dropped 0 bases, with 15 bases sitting between them. From germline, CDR1 is SGHTA and CDR2 FQGNSA. The CDR3 length is 15 residues. CDR3 loop: CASTREATLNTEAFF. The DNA of the CDR3 is TGTGCCAGCACCAGAGAGGCCACCCTGAACACTGAAGCTTTCTTT.

The gene calls are TRBV10-3 and TRBJ2-2, with D maybe TRBD2 (5 bases). The CDR3 is made up of 12 amino acids. Trimming took off 2 bases at V and 7 bases at J, with 5 bases between the two ends. Looked up from germline, CDR1 is ENHRY and CDR2 is SYGVKD. CDR3 nucleotides: TGTGCCATCAGTGAGGACTACGGGGAGCTGTTTTTT. Amino acid sequence: CAISEDYGELFF.

This chain connects TRBV3-1 to TRBJ2-3, with D hard to call. Germline-derived CDR1 and CDR2 are LGHDT and YNNKEL (reference sequence). Trimming took off 1 base at V and 2 bases at J, with 13 bases between the two ends. This CDR3 has 16 amino acids. As DNA, the CDR3 is TGTGCCAGCAGCCAAGCTTCAGCGCTATCCACAGATACGCAGTATTTT. Amino acids: CASSQASALSTDTQYF.

This clonotype was seen just once. The V gene is TRBV20-1, the J gene TRBJ2-1, with TRBD2 matching over 8 bases. V lost 6 bases and J lost 7; bases outside the gene matches: 8. Germline V gene lookup returns CDR1 DFQATT and CDR2 SNEGSKA (reference sequence). The CDR3 runs to 13 residues. This CDR3 reads CSAPGLVKNEQFF. CDR3 DNA sequence: TGCAGTGCGCCGGGACTAGTAAAGAATGAGCAGTTCTTC.

This clonotype was observed a few times. This sequence joins TRBV4-3 and TRBJ1-1; TRBD1 agrees at 9 bases. Germline V lookup: CDR1 LGHNA, CDR2 YSLEER. The CDR3 totals 15 residues. V lost 1 base, J lost 2 bases, and 2 bases stayed unmatched. The CDR3 region is CASSQGDRANTEAFF. CDR3 in DNA: TGCGCCAGCAGCCAAGGGGACAGGGCTAACACTGAAGCTTTCTTT.

The rearrangement uses TRBV7-3 and TRBJ2-1; 8 bases are a match to TRBD1. CDR3 size: 15 residues. Germline CDR1 is SGHTA and CDR2 is FQGTGA. V dropped 5 bases and J dropped 6; count of bases not matched to a gene: 9. The CDR3: CASSAQGTGSNEQFF. For the CDR3, the DNA is TGTGCCAGCAGCGCCCAAGGGACAGGCTCCAATGAGCAGTTCTTC.

The rearrangement links TRBV6-5 to TRBJ2-7; possibly TRBD2 for D (7 bases). The CDR3 spans 14 residues. V was cut by 2 bases and J by 7 bases, with 15 bases left in between. The germline gives CDR1 MNHEY, CDR2 SVGAGI. The CDR3 nucleotides are TGTGCCAGCAGTTACGGAGGCGGGGGCGGTGAGCAGTACTTC. Translated, it gives CASSYGGGGGEQYF.

J is TRBJ2-7 and V is TRBV2, with 8 bases that match TRBD2. The CDR3 covers 17 residues. Trimming took 7 bases from V and 1 from J; bases not matched to a gene: 15. CDR1 is SNHLY, CDR2 FYNNEI, per germline. Written as DNA, the CDR3 is TGTGCCAGCATGCGTCGGGAGGGAGGACCTGCGTCCTACGAGCAGTACTTC. Amino acids: CASMRREGGPASYEQYF. The complete variable domain, with remaining parts taken from reference TRBV2 and TRBJ2-7, reads EPEVTQTPSHQVTQMGQEVILRCVPISNHLYFYWYRQILGQKVEFLVSFYNNEISEKSEIFDDQFSVERPDGSNFTLKIRSTKLEDSAMYFCASMRREGGPASYEQYFGPGTRLTVT.

This clonotype showed up just a few times. The rearrangement uses TRBV7-2 and TRBJ2-5, with TRBD1 matching 8 bases. V lost 5 bases, J lost 5 bases, and 10 bases stayed unmatched. The CDR3 has 15 residues. The germline V gene encodes CDR1 SGHTA and CDR2 FQGNSA. In nucleotides, the CDR3 is TGTGCCAGCAGCACCTCAGGGGGCGCGGTGGAGACCCAGTACTTC. Its protein is CASSTSGGAVETQYF.

V gene TRBV18 combines with J gene TRBJ1-1, with TRBD1 matching over 8 bases. Germline V CDR1 and CDR2: KGHSH, LQKENI. The ends lost 0 bases at V and 7 bases at J; junction bases unmatched: 1. CDR3 size: 13 residues. CDR3: CASSPPGQDEAFF. Here the CDR3 DNA reads TGTGCCAGCTCACCACCGGGACAGGATGAAGCTTTCTTT.

The rearrangement uses TRBV10-3 and TRBJ2-1; D is possibly TRBD2 (6 bases). V was clipped by 7 bases and J by 3 bases, with 13 bases between them. CDR1 is ENHRY, CDR2 SYGVKD, per germline. This CDR3 is built from 14 residues. The CDR3 reads CAITQATSYNEQFF. CDR3 nucleotides: TGTGCCATCACCCAGGCGACTAGCTACAATGAGCAGTTCTTC.

The J gene is TRBJ2-3, the V gene TRBV9, with D unclear. Trimming left V 0 bases short and J 2 bases short, with 19 bases between. The CDR3 contains 18 residues. The germline CDR1 and CDR2 sequences are SGDLS and YYNGEE. CDR3 in amino acids: CASSVATWGIRNTDTQYF. For the CDR3, the DNA is TGTGCCAGCAGCGTAGCTACGTGGGGAATTAGAAACACAGATACGCAGTATTTT.

This clonotype was seen only a few times. The chain joins TRBV6-6 to TRBJ1-5, with a weak D call TRBD1 (5 bases). This CDR3 has 14 amino acids. Germline assignment: CDR1 MNHNY and CDR2 SVGAGI (reference sequence). The V end lost 6 bases, the J end lost 5 bases, and 14 bases lay between the germline ends. For the CDR3, the DNA is TGTGCCAGCAGCACCAGGGACCGTTATCAGCCCCAGCATTTT. It encodes CASSTRDRYQPQHF.

CDR3 bases: TGTGCCAGCAGTTTTCGCAGGGGGGAACTAGCGCCAAAGGGGGTAGGGTTCTTC. It is translated as CASSFRRGELAPKGVGFF. The chain links TRBV27 to TRBJ2-1; D may correspond to TRBD1 or TRBD2 (7 bases each). Deletions cut 3 bases from V and 15 bases from J, with 33 bases between. CDR1 is MNHEY, CDR2 SMNVEV, per germline (reference sequence). The CDR3 runs 18 residues.

The chain is built from TRBV11-3 and TRBJ2-5; no reliable D call. The tail of the sequence fits TRBJ2-7 better, so the J call may be wrong. The CDR3 is 13 residues long. In germline, CDR1 is SGHNT, CDR2 YENEEA. CDR3 DNA: TGTGCCAGCAGCCTCCAGGCTCACTACGAGCAGTACTTC. Its translation is CASSLQAHYEQYF.

V and J are TRBV12-3 or TRBV12-4 and TRBJ2-2; 9 bases line up with TRBD1. Losses at the gene ends were 6 bases for V and 6 bases for J; bases not matched to a gene: 8. This CDR3 is 15 amino acids long. DNA for the CDR3: TGTGCCAGCAGCGAACAGGGGGCGCGGCCCGGGGAGCTGTTTTTT. This translates into CASSEQGARPGELFF.

This clonotype was counted at least ten times. The CDR3 nucleotides are TGTGCCAGCAGTTTCAACAGGGGGAAAGAGACCCAGTACTTC. It codes for CASSFNRGKETQYF. This sequence joins TRBV7-2 and TRBJ2-5; TRBD1 matches at 8 bases. CDR3 length: 14 residues. Germline loops: CDR1 SGHTA, CDR2 FQGNSA. After removal of 6 bases from V and 3 bases from J, the junction contained 6 bases not matched to a gene. Based on the CDR3 plus reference TRBV7-2 and TRBJ2-5, the full variable domain is GAGVSQSPSNKVTEKGKDVELRCDPISGHTALYWYRQSLGQGLEFLIYFQGNSAPDKSGLPSDRFSAERTGGSVSTLTIQRTQQEDSAVYLCASSFNRGKETQYFGPGTRLLVL.

This clonotype was observed a few times. This chain joins TRBV27 and TRBJ2-7, with D perhaps TRBD1 (5 bases). The CDR3 has 16 residues. V was trimmed by 2 bases and J by 2 bases, leaving 16 bases between them. The germline V gene has CDR1 MNHEY and CDR2 SMNVEV (reference sequence). The CDR3 DNA reads as TGTGCCAGCAGTTTAAGGGGTCCCCATAGTACCTACGAGCAGTACTTC. Protein: CASSLRGPHSTYEQYF.

The CDR3 region is CASSAFSGHYNEQFF. The CDR3, as DNA: TGTGCCAGCAGTGCTTTTAGCGGGCACTACAATGAGCAGTTCTTC. V and J are TRBV6-2 or TRBV6-3 and TRBJ2-1; 7 bases line up with TRBD2. Trimming removed 5 bases from V and 3 bases from J; junction bases left unmatched: 7. The CDR3 is 15 amino acids. Germline V gives CDR1 MNHEY, CDR2 SVGEGT.